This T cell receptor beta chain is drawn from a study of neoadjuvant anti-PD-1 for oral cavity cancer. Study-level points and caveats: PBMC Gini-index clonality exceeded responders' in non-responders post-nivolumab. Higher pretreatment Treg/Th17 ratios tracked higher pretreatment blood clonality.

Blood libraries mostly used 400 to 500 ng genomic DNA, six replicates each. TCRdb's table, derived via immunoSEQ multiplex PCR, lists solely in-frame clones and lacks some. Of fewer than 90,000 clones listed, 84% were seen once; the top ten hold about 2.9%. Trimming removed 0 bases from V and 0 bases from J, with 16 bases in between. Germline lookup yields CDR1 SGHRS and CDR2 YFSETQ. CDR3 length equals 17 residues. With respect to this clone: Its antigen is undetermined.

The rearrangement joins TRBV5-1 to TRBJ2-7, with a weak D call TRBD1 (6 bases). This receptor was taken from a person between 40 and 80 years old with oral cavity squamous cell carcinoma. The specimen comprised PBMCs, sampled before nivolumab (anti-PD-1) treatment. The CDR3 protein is CASSLEPPQGSSYEQYF. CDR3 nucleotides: TGCGCCAGCAGCTTGGAGCCCCCACAGGGCTCCTCCTACGAGCAGTACTTC.